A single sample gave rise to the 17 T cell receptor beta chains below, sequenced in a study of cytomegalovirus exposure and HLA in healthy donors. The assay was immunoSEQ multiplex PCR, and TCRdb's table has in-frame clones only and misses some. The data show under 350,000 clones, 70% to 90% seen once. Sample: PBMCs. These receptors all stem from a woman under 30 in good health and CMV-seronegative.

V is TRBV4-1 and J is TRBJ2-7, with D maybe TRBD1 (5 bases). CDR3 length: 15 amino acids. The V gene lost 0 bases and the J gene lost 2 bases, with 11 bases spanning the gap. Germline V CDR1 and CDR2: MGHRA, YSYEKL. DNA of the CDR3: TGCGCCAGCAGCCAAGATAATAACAGGCCCTACGAGCAGTACTTC. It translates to CASSQDNNRPYEQYF.

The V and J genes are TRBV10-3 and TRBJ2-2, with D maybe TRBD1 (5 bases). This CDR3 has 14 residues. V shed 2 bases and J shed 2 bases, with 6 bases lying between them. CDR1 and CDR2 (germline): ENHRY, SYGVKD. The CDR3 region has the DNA TGTGCCATCAGTGAGGACAGAAACACCGGGGAGCTGTTTTTT. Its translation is CAISEDRNTGELFF.

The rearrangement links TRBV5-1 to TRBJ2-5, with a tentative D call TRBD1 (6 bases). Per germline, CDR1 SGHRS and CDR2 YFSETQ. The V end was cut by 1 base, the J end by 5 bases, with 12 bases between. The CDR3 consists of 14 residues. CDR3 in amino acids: CASSLQDSSETQYF. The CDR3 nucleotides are TGCGCCAGCAGCTTGCAGGACAGCTCTGAGACCCAGTACTTC.

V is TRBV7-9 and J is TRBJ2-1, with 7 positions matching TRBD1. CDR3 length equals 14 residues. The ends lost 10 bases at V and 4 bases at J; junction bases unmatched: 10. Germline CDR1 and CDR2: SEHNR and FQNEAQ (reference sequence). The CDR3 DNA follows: TGTGCCACCGAGGGGGCGGCTTCGTACAATGAGCAGTTCTTC. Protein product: CATEGAASYNEQFF.

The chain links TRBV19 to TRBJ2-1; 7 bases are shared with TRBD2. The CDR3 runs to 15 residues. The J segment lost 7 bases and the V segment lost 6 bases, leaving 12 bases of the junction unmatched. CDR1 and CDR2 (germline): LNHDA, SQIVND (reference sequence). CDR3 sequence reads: CASSVGGPFWNEQFF. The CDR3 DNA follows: TGTGCCAGTAGCGTGGGAGGGCCCTTTTGGAATGAGCAGTTCTTC.

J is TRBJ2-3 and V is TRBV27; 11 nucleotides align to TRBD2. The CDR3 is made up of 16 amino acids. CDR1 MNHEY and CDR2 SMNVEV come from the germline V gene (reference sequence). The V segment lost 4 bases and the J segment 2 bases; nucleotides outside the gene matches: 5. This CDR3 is CASSSLAGALTDTQYF. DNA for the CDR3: TGTGCCAGCAGTTCACTAGCGGGGGCCCTCACAGATACGCAGTATTTT.

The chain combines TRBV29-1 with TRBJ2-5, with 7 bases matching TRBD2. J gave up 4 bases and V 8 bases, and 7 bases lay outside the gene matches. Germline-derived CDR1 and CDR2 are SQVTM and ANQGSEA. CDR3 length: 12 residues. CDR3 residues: CSLSGGGETQYF. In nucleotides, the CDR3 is TGCAGCCTTTCTGGGGGGGGAGAGACCCAGTACTTC.

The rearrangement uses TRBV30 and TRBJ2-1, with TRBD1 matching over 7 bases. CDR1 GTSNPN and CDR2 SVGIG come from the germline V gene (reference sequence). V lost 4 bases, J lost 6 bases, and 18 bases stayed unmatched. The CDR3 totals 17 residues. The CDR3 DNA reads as TGTGCCTGGACTAACCCTCCGACAGGGTCAGGGGGCAATGAGCAGTTCTTC. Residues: CAWTNPPTGSGGNEQFF.

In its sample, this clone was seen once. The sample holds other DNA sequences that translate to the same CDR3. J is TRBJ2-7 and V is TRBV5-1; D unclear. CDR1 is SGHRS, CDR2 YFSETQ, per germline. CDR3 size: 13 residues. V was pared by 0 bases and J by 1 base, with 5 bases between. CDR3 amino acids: CASSLAGSYEQYF. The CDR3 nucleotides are TGCGCCAGCAGCTTGGCAGGTTCCTACGAGCAGTACTTC.

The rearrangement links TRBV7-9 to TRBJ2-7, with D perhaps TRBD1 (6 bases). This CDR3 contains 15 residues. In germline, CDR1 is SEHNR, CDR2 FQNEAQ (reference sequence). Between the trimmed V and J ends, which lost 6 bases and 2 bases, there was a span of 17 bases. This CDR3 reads CASRPGTLDPYEQYF. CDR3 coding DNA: TGTGCCAGCAGGCCCGGGACACTAGATCCCTACGAGCAGTACTTC.

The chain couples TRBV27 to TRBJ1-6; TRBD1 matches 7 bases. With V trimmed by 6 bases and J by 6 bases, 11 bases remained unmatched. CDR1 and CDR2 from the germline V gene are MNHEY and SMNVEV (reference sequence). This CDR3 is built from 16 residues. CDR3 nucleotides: TGTGCCAGCAGAACCCGACAGGGCGCCGCTAATTCACCCCTCCACTTT. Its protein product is CASRTRQGAANSPLHF.

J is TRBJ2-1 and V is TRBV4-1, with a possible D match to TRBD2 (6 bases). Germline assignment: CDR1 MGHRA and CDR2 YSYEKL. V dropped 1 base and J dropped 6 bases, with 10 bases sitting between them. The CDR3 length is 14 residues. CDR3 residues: CASSQGTKFNEQFF. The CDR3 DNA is TGCGCCAGCAGCCAAGGGACTAAGTTCAATGAGCAGTTCTTC.

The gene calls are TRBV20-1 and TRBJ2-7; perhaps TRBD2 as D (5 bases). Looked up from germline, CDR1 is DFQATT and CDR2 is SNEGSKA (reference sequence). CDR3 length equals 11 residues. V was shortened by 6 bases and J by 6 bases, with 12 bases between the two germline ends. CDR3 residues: CSAPRGIEQYF. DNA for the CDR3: TGCAGTGCCCCAAGAGGGATCGAGCAGTACTTC.

CDR3 region: CAWTQGQGNEKLFF. Here the CDR3 DNA reads TGTGCCTGGACCCAGGGACAGGGAAATGAAAAACTGTTTTTT. The V and J genes are TRBV30 and TRBJ1-4; TRBD1 matches at 9 bases. CDR1 and CDR2 (germline): GTSNPN, SVGIG (reference sequence). CDR3 size: 14 residues. With V trimmed by 4 bases and J by 5 bases, 5 bases remained unmatched.

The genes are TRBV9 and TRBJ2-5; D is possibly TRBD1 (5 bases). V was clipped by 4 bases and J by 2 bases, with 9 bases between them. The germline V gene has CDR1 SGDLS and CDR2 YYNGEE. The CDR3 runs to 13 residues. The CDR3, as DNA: TGTGCCAGCAGCATGACAGTTCAAGAGACCCAGTACTTC. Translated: CASSMTVQETQYF.

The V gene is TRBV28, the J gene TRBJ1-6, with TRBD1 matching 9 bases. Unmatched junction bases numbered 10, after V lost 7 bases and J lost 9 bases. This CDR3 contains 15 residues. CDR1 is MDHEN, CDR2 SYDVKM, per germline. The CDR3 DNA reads TGTGCCAGCATCCATCAACAGGGGGCTGGTTCACCCCTCCACTTT. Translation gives CASIHQQGAGSPLHF.

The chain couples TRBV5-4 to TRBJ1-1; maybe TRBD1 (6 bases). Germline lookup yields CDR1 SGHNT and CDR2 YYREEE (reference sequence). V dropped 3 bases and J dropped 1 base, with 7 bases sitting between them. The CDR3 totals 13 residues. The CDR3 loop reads CASSSGQNTEAFF. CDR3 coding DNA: TGTGCCAGCAGCTCGGGACAGAACACTGAAGCTTTCTTT.